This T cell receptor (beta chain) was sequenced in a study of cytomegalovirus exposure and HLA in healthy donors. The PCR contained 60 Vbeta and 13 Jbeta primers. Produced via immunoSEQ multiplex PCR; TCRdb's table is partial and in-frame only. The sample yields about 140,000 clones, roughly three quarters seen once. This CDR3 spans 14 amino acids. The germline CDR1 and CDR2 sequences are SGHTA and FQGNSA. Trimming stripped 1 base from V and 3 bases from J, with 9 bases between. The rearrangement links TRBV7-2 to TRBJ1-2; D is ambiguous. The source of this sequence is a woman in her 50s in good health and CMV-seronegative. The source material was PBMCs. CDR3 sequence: CASSLDGADYGYTF. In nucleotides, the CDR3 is TGTGCCAGCAGCTTAGATGGTGCGGACTATGGCTACACCTTC. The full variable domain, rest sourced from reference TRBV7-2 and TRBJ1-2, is GAGVSQSPSNKVTEKGKDVELRCDPISGHTALYWYRQSLGQGLEFLIYFQGNSAPDKSGLPSDRFSAERTGGSVSTLTIQRTQQEDSAVYLCASSLDGADYGYTFGSGTRLTVV.